These 28 T cell receptor beta chains share one sample of origin, sequenced in a study of blood T cell repertoires in COVID-19 (dated by TCRdb to between 2020 and 2021). The library was produced with the immunoSEQ multiplex PCR assay. This is the immuneACCESS table as TCRdb keeps it, with only in-frame sequences that have V and J called. A part of the clones is gone; compared with another copy, unresolved V genes explain less than half, and the rest is unexplained. The sample table records about 120,000 clones; around 82% of these occur just once. The ten largest clones take up 12% of the sample. Sequenced: peripheral blood. The receptors come from a human donor in a cohort sampled during active COVID-19.

This clone was picked up one time. This chain links TRBV6-5 with TRBJ1-6, with TRBD1 matching 9 bases. After removal of 2 bases from V and 8 bases from J, the junction contained 4 bases not matched to a gene. The CDR3 sequence is 15 residues long. Germline V CDR1 and CDR2: MNHEY, SVGAGI. The CDR3 region is CASSYRGQGDSPLHF. For the CDR3, the DNA is TGTGCCAGCAGTTACCGGGGACAGGGCGATTCACCCCTCCACTTT.

The rearrangement joins TRBV3-1 (or the pseudogene TRBV3-2) to TRBJ1-2; 7 positions agree with TRBD1. There are 13 residues in the CDR3. The germline CDR1 and CDR2 sequences are LGHDT and YNNKEL (reference sequence). V lost 1 base to trimming and J lost 8 bases; unmatched junction nucleotides: 4. As DNA, the CDR3 is TGTGCCAGCAGCCAAGGGGGACAGTACGGCTACACCTTC. Its translation: CASSQGGQYGYTF.

The DNA of the CDR3 is TGTGCCAGCAGTGGCAGGGGAGCGTATACTCATGGCTACACCTTC. Its translation: CASSGRGAYTHGYTF. This chain connects TRBV11-2 to TRBJ1-2; D might be TRBD1 (6 bases). The CDR3 is made up of 15 amino acids. Germline V CDR1 and CDR2: SGHAT, FQNNGV. Deletions cut 6 bases from V and 6 bases from J, with 20 bases between.

This chain joins TRBV13 and TRBJ1-1, with a weak D call TRBD1 (6 bases). V shed 5 bases and J shed 5 bases, with 12 bases lying between them. This CDR3 spans 13 amino acids. From germline, CDR1 is PRHDT and CDR2 FYEKMQ (reference sequence). Written as DNA, the CDR3 is TGTGCCAGCAGCAAAACAACAGGGACTGAAGCTTTCTTT. Its protein product is CASSKTTGTEAFF.

J is TRBJ1-5 and V is TRBV3-1 (or the pseudogene TRBV3-2); possibly TRBD1 for D (6 bases). V shed 4 bases and J shed 1 base, with 20 bases lying between them. The CDR3 extends over 18 amino acids. Germline CDR1 is LGHDT and CDR2 is YNNKEL (reference sequence). The CDR3 DNA reads TGTGCCAGCAGCCCAGTATGGGGGGGGCGCGGGAGCAATCAGCCCCAGCATTTT. This translates into CASSPVWGGRGSNQPQHF.

J is TRBJ2-2 and V is TRBV9; D might be TRBD2 (5 bases). V shed 0 bases and J shed 1 base, with 10 bases lying between them. The CDR3 is 16 residues long. Germline-derived CDR1 and CDR2 are SGDLS and YYNGEE. CDR3 bases: TGTGCCAGCAGCGTAGGGATTGGAGGGAACACCGGGGAGCTGTTTTTT. Amino acid sequence: CASSVGIGGNTGELFF.

About this clone: This CDR3 is also generated by other DNA sequences in the sample. The V and J genes are TRBV3-1 (or the pseudogene TRBV3-2) and TRBJ2-2, with a tentative D call TRBD2 (5 bases). Germline V gene lookup returns CDR1 LGHDT and CDR2 YNNKEL (reference sequence). The CDR3 extends over 14 amino acids. Trimming removed 1 base at V and 6 bases at J, with 9 bases between. The CDR3 DNA follows: TGTGCCAGCAGCCAAGGTACGGGATCCGGGGAGCTGTTTTTT. As protein: CASSQGTGSGELFF.

Concerning this clone: Sequence at one end of the junction differs from germline and may be a read error. The chain links TRBV28 to TRBJ2-7, with 9 nucleotides matching TRBD1. Germline V gives CDR1 MDHEN, CDR2 SYDVKM. The CDR3 length is 15 residues. CDR3 amino acids: CASSPGGDRVNERDF. The CDR3, as DNA: TGTGCCAGCAGCCCTGGGGGGGACAGGGTTAACGAGAGGGACTTC. Looking up the rest from reference TRBV28 and TRBJ2-7 gives the full variable domain: DVKVTQSSRYLVKRTGEKVFLECVQDMDHENMFWYRQDPGLGLRLIYFSYDVKMKEKGDIPEGYSVSREKKERFSLILESASTNQTSMYLCASSPGGDRVNERDFGPGTRLTVT.

The CDR3 loop is CASSSIQGANFGTEAFF. In nucleotides, the CDR3 is TGTGCCAGCAGCAGTATACAGGGGGCAAATTTTGGGACTGAAGCTTTCTTT. The chain uses TRBV5-6 and TRBJ1-1, with 9 bases lining up with TRBD1. V lost 4 bases, J lost 5 bases, and 15 bases stayed unmatched. The CDR3 covers 17 residues. Germline V gene data show CDR1 as SGHDT and CDR2 as YYEEEE.

The chain combines TRBV2 with TRBJ2-1; 9 positions agree with TRBD2. The V gene end was trimmed by 8 bases and the J gene end by 4 bases; junction bases not matched to a gene: 6. Per the germline V gene, CDR1 is SNHLY and CDR2 is FYNNEI. The CDR3 sequence is 14 residues long. The CDR3 reads CASSWSGGYNEQFF. CDR3 DNA sequence: TGTGCCAGCTCCTGGAGCGGGGGGTACAATGAGCAGTTCTTC.

The chain carries TRBV2 and TRBJ2-1; 8 nucleotides match TRBD2. CDR3 size: 15 residues. J gave up 4 bases and V 2 bases, and 4 bases lay outside the gene matches. Germline V gives CDR1 SNHLY, CDR2 FYNNEI. CDR3 in DNA: TGTGCCAGCAGTGAAAAGCGGGGGCCGTACAATGAGCAGTTCTTC. Amino acid sequence: CASSEKRGPYNEQFF.

This chain links TRBV11-2 with TRBJ1-6, with D uncertain. Per the germline V gene, CDR1 is SGHAT and CDR2 is FQNNGV. CDR3 length equals 17 residues. Between the trimmed V and J ends, which lost 5 bases and 0 bases, there was a span of 14 bases. DNA for the CDR3: TGTGCCAGCAGCCGTCAGTACCCCAGCTCCTATAATTCACCCCTCCACTTT. It encodes CASSRQYPSSYNSPLHF.

V and J are TRBV5-1 and TRBJ2-7; D not resolved. The V gene's germline CDR1 is SGHRS and CDR2 YFSETQ. V dropped 2 bases and J dropped 4 bases, with 10 bases sitting between them. The CDR3 covers 13 residues. This chain's CDR3 is CASSLTASYEQYF. CDR3 sequence (DNA): TGCGCCAGCAGCTTAACAGCAAGTTACGAGCAGTACTTC.

With regard to this clone: Other DNA sequences in the same sample also yield this CDR3. The gene calls are TRBV9 and TRBJ2-5, with 9 bases identical to TRBD2. Trimming at V came to 0 bases and at J to 4 bases, leaving 4 bases not matched to a gene. The CDR3 is 15 amino acids. CDR1 is SGDLS, CDR2 YYNGEE, per germline. CDR3 coding DNA: TGTGCCAGCAGCGTAGCAGCGGGGGGCCGAGAGACCCAGTACTTC. It is translated as CASSVAAGGRETQYF.

In its sample, this clone was seen once. The genes are TRBV21-1 and TRBJ2-5; no DNA check was done on the table's D call, TRBD2. TRBV21-1 is a pseudogene. This CDR3 region has 16 residues. The CDR3 region is CASSKDRGPGQETQYF. Here the CDR3 DNA reads TGTGCCAGCAGCAAAGACAGAGGCCCGGGGCAAGAGACCCAGTACTTC.

This clone was seen just once. V and J are TRBV9 and TRBJ1-6; the D gene is possibly TRBD1 (5 bases). Germline CDR1 SGDLS, CDR2 YYNGEE. CDR3 length: 15 residues. Trimming shortened V by 0 bases and J by 8 bases, and 12 bases separated the two germline ends. Here the CDR3 reads CASSVGSGGDSPLHF. As DNA, the CDR3 is TGTGCCAGCAGCGTAGGTTCGGGGGGTGATTCACCCCTCCACTTT. The entire variable domain, with the rest obtained from reference TRBV9 and TRBJ1-6, is as follows: DSGVTQTPKHLITATGQRVTLRCSPRSGDLSVYWYQQSLDQGLQFLIQYYNGEERAKGNILERFSAQQFPDLHSELNLSSLELGDSALYFCASSVGSGGDSPLHFGNGTRLTVT.

The gene calls are TRBV6-5 and TRBJ2-3; D gene uncertain. Germline V gene lookup returns CDR1 MNHEY and CDR2 SVGAGI. The CDR3 spans 13 residues. The V end was cut by 6 bases, the J end by 4 bases, with 11 bases between. CDR3 nucleotide sequence: TGTGCCAGCAGCCCCTTCACGGCAGATACGCAGTATTTT. Translated: CASSPFTADTQYF.

The V call is TRBV13, the J call TRBJ1-6, with 10 bases that match TRBD1. The CDR3 spans 16 residues. V lost 4 bases to trimming and J lost 6 bases; unmatched junction nucleotides: 6. Germline V lookup: CDR1 PRHDT, CDR2 FYEKMQ (reference sequence). In DNA form, the CDR3 reads TGTGCCAGCAGCTCCCTGGGGGACAGGGGTAATTCACCCCTCCACTTT. Its translation: CASSSLGDRGNSPLHF.

This clone was seen once. The CDR3 nucleotides read TGTGCCAGTAGTAGAACAGGGGTCCCAAATCAGCCCCAGCATTTT. It codes for CASSRTGVPNQPQHF. The rearrangement links TRBV19 to TRBJ1-5, with TRBD1 matching over 7 bases. The CDR3 contains 15 residues. Germline trimming cut 4 bases from V and 4 bases from J; bases unmatched to any gene: 7. The V gene's germline CDR1 is LNHDA and CDR2 SQIVND (reference sequence).

The genes are TRBV7-9 and TRBJ2-3, with 10 bases matching TRBD1. Germline-derived CDR1 and CDR2 are SEHNR and FQNEAQ (reference sequence). The CDR3 length is 16 residues. With V trimmed by 5 bases and J by 0 bases, 5 bases remained unmatched. In nucleotides, the CDR3 is TGTGCCAGCAGCACTCCGGGACAGGGGAGCACAGATACGCAGTATTTT. Protein sequence: CASSTPGQGSTDTQYF. Using reference TRBV7-9 and TRBJ2-3 for the parts outside the CDR3, the full variable domain is DTGVSQNPRHKITKRGQNVTFRCDPISEHNRLYWYRQTLGQGPEFLTYFQNEAQLEKSRLLSDRFSAERPKGSFSTLEIQRTEQGDSAMYLCASSTPGQGSTDTQYFGPGTRLTVL.

The gene calls are TRBV10-3 and TRBJ2-7, with TRBD1 matching over 8 bases. Germline V lookup: CDR1 ENHRY, CDR2 SYGVKD. The V segment lost 3 bases and the J segment 9 bases; nucleotides outside the gene matches: 10. CDR3 length: 14 residues. The CDR3 DNA follows: TGTGCCATCAGTGATCAGGACAGGGACCAAGCGCAGTACTTC. Translating gives CAISDQDRDQAQYF.

This clone turned up a few times. This rearrangement joins TRBV2 to TRBJ2-2; possibly TRBD1 for D (6 bases). The CDR3 contains 15 residues. Trimming pared 10 bases from V and 3 bases from J, leaving 18 bases between. The germline V gene has CDR1 SNHLY and CDR2 FYNNEI. The chain's CDR3 is CAIRLWAGDTGELFF. CDR3 coding DNA: TGTGCCATCAGACTCTGGGCAGGGGACACCGGGGAGCTGTTTTTT.

The rearrangement joins TRBV28 to TRBJ2-5; a weak D match, TRBD2 (5 bases). V was cut by 4 bases and J by 5 bases, with 11 bases left in between. Germline V gene data show CDR1 as MDHEN and CDR2 as SYDVKM. CDR3 length: 13 amino acids. CDR3 coding DNA: TGTGCCAGCAGTTCGGGGAACTGGGAGACCCAGTACTTC. This codes for CASSSGNWETQYF. Full variable domain (outside the CDR3, taken from reference TRBV28 and TRBJ2-5): DVKVTQSSRYLVKRTGEKVFLECVQDMDHENMFWYRQDPGLGLRLIYFSYDVKMKEKGDIPEGYSVSREKKERFSLILESASTNQTSMYLCASSSGNWETQYFGPGTRLLVL.

V and J are TRBV7-9 and TRBJ1-2; possible D gene TRBD1, 5 bases. This CDR3 region has 16 residues. Between the trimmed V and J ends, which lost 1 base and 0 bases, there was a span of 12 bases. CDR1 is SEHNR, CDR2 FQNEAQ, per germline (reference sequence). CDR3 loop: CASSLGETGANYGYTF. The DNA of the CDR3 is TGTGCCAGCAGCTTAGGAGAAACAGGTGCTAACTATGGCTACACCTTC.

This clone occurred a few times. The same CDR3 can be traced to other DNA sequences in this sample. The chain joins TRBV7-8 to TRBJ2-5, with D possibly matching TRBD1 (5 bases). CDR3 length: 14 amino acids. In germline, CDR1 is SGHVS, CDR2 FQNEAQ. V lost 3 bases and J lost 1, with 9 bases in between. DNA of the CDR3: TGTGCCAGCAGCTTCAGGGCTTCCCAAGAGACCCAGTACTTC. Its protein product is CASSFRASQETQYF.

In its sample, this clone was seen a few times. The rearrangement links TRBV6-5 to TRBJ1-6; D is uncertain. The V gene's germline CDR1 is MNHEY and CDR2 SVGAGI. This CDR3 has 14 amino acids. V shed 7 bases and J shed 11 bases, with 18 bases lying between them. The CDR3 DNA reads as TGTGCCAGCAACCGGGAGCGGGGTTCAACACCCCTCCACTTT. Encoded protein: CASNRERGSTPLHF.

V is TRBV25-1 and J is TRBJ1-3; 7 bases align to TRBD1. Germline V gene lookup returns CDR1 MGHDK and CDR2 SYGVNS. The CDR3 runs 16 residues. The V segment lost 4 bases and the J segment 0 bases; nucleotides outside the gene matches: 6. For the CDR3, the DNA is TGTGCCAGCAGTGTGACAGGGATCCGCTCTGGAAACACCATATATTTT. Protein: CASSVTGIRSGNTIYF.

The chain carries TRBV5-1 and TRBJ2-5; 8 positions agree with TRBD1. Trimming at V came to 3 bases and at J to 1 base, leaving 2 bases not matched to a gene. The CDR3 runs 14 residues. Germline V lookup: CDR1 SGHRS, CDR2 YFSETQ. The CDR3 DNA sequence: TGCGCCAGCAGCTGGGGACAGGCCCAAGAGACCCAGTACTTC. It codes for CASSWGQAQETQYF. The entire variable domain, with the rest obtained from reference TRBV5-1 and TRBJ2-5, is as follows: KAGVTQTPRYLIKTRGQQVTLSCSPISGHRSVSWYQQTPGQGLQFLFEYFSETQRNKGNFPGRFSGRQFSNSRSEMNVSTLELGDSALYLCASSWGQAQETQYFGPGTRLLVL.